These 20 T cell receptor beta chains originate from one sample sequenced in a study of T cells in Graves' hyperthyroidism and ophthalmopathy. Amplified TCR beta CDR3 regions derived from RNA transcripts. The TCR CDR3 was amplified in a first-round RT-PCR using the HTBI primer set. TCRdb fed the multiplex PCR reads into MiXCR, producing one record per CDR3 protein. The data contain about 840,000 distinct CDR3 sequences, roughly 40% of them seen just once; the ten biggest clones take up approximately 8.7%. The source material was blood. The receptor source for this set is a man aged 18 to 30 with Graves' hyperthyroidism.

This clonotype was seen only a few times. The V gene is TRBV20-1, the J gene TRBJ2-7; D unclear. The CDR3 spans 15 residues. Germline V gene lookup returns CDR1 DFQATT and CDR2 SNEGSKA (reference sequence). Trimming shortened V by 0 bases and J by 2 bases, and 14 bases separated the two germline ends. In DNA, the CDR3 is TGCAGTGCTAGAGATCGACGCTCGCCCGCCTACGAGCAGTACTTC. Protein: CSARDRRSPAYEQYF.

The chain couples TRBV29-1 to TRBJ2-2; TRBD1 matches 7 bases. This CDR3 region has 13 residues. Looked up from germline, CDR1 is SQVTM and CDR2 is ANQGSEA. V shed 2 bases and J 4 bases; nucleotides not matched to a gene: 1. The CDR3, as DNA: TGCAGCGTTGAATCAGGGGGCACCGGGGAGCTGTTTTTT. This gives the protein CSVESGGTGELFF.

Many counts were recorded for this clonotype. The CDR3 spells CAISESAGFQPQHF. CDR3 in DNA: TGTGCCATCAGTGAGTCGGCAGGGTTTCAGCCCCAGCATTTT. The chain is built from TRBV10-3 and TRBJ1-5; D possibly corresponds to TRBD1 (5 bases). The CDR3 spans 14 residues. CDR1 and CDR2 from the germline V gene are ENHRY and SYGVKD. The V gene lost 0 bases and the J gene lost 6 bases, with 9 bases spanning the gap.

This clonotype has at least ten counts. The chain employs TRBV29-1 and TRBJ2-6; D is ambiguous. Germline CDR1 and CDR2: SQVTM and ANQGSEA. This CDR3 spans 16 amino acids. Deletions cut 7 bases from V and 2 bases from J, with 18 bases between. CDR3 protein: CSALQSPDPGANVLTF. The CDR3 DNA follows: TGCAGCGCATTACAAAGTCCAGACCCTGGGGCCAACGTCCTGACTTTC.

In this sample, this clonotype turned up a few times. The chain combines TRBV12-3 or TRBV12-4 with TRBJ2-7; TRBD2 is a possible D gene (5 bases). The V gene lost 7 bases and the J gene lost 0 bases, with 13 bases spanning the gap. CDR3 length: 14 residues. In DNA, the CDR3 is TGTGCCAGCACCAGAACCGGGAACTCCTACGAGCAGTACTTC. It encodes CASTRTGNSYEQYF.

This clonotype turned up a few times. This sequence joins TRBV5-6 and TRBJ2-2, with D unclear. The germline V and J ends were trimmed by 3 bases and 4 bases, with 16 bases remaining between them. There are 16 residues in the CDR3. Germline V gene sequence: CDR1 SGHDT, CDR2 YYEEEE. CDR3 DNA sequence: TGTGCCAGCAGCTCTGGGGAACTCCTTGGCACCGGGGAGCTGTTTTTT. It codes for CASSSGELLGTGELFF.

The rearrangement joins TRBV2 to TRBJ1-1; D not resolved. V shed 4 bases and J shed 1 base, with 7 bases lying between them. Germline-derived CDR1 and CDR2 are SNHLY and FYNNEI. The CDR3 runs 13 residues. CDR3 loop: CASSVSRNTEAFF. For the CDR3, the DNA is TGTGCCAGCAGTGTCTCTCGGAACACTGAAGCTTTCTTT.

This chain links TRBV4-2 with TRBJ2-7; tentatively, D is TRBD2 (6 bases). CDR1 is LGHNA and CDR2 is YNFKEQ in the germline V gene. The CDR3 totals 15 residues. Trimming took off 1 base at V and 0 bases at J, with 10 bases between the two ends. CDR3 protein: CASSQASSVSYEQYF. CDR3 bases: TGTGCCAGCAGCCAAGCCTCTAGCGTCTCCTACGAGCAGTACTTC.

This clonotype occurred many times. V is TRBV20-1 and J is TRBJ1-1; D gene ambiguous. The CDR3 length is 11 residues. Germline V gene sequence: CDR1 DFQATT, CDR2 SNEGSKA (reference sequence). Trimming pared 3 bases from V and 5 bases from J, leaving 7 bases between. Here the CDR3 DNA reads TGCAGTGCTAGGGGGATGACTGAAGCTTTCTTT. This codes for CSARGMTEAFF.

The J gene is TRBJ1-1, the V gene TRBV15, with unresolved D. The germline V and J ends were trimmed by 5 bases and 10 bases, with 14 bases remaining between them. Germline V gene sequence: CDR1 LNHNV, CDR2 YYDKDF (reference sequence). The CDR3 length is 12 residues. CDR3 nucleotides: TGTGCCACCAGCGATTCCCCCTTGGGAGCTTTCTTT. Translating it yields CATSDSPLGAFF.

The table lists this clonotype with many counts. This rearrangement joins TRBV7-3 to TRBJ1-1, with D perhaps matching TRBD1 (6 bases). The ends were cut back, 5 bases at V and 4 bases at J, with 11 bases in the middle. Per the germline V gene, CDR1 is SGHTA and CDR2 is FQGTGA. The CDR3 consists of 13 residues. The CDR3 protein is CASSSVGGTEAFF. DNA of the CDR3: TGTGCCAGCAGCAGCGTAGGGGGCACTGAAGCTTTCTTT.

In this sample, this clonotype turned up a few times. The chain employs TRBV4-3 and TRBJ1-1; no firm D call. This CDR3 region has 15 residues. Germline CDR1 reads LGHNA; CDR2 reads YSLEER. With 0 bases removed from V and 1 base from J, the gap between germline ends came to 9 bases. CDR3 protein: CASSQEEGGNTEAFF. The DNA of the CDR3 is TGCGCCAGCAGCCAAGAAGAGGGCGGGAACACTGAAGCTTTCTTT.

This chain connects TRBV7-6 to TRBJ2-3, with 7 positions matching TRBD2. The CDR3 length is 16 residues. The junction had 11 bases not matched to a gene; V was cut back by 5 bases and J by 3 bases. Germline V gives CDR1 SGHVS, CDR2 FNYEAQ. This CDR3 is CASSPISPGGTDTQYF. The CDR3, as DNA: TGTGCCAGCAGCCCGATCTCACCGGGGGGAACAGATACGCAGTATTTT.

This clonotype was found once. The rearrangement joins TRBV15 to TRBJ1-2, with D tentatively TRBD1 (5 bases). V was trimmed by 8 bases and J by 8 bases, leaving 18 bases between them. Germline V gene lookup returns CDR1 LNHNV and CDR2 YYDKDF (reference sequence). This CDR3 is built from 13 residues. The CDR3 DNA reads TGTGCCACCGCGCTCCGGGACGGTCGGGGCTACACCTTC. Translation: CATALRDGRGYTF.

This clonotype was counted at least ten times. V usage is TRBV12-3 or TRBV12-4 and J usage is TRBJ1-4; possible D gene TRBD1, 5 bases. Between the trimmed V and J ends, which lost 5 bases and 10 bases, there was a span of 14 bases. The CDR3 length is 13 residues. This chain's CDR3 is CASSPTGGGKLFF. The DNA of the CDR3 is TGTGCCAGCAGTCCAACCGGGGGAGGAAAACTGTTTTTT.

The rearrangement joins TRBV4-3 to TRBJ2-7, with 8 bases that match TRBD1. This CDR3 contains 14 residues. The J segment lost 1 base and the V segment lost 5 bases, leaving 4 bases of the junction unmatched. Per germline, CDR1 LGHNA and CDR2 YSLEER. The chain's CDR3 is CASSDNRGSYEQYF. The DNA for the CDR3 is TGCGCCAGCAGCGATAACAGGGGGTCCTACGAGCAGTACTTC.

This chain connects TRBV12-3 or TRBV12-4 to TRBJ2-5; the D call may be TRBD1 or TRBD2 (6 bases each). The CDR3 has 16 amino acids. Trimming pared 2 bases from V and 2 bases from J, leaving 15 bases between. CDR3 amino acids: CASSLWGAGGQETQYF. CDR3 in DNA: TGTGCCAGCAGTTTATGGGGGGCTGGAGGACAAGAGACCCAGTACTTC.

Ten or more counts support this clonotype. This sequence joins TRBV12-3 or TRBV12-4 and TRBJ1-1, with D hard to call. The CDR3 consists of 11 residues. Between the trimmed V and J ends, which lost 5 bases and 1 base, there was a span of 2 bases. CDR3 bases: TGTGCCAGCAGTCCGAACACTGAAGCTTTCTTT. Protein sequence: CASSPNTEAFF.

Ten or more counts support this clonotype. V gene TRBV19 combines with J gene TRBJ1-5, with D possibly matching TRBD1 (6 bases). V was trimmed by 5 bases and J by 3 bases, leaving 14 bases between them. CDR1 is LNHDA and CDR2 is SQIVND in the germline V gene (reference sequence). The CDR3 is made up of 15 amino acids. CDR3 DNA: TGTGCCAGTAGTGTCCAGGGGTATGACAATCAGCCCCAGCATTTT. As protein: CASSVQGYDNQPQHF.

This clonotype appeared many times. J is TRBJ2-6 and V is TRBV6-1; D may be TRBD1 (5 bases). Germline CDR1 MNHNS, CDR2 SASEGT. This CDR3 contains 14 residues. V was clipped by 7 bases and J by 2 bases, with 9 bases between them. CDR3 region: CASNPQAGANVLTF. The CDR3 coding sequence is TGTGCCAGCAATCCACAGGCTGGGGCCAACGTCCTGACTTTC.